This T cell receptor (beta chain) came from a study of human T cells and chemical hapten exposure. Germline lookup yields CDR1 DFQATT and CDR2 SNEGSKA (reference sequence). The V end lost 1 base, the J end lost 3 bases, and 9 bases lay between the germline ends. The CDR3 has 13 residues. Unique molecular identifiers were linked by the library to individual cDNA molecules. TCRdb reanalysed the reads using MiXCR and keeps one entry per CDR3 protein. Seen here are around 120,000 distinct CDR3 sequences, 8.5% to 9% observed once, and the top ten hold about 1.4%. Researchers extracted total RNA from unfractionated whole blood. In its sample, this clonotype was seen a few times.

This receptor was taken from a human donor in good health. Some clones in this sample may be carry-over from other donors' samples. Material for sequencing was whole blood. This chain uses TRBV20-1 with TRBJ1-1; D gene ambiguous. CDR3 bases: TGCAGTGCTAGAGGAAGGGAGGACACTGAAGCTTTCTTT. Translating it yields CSARGREDTEAFF.